A single sample gave rise to the 6 T cell receptor beta chains below, sequenced in a study of T-cell reconstitution after alpha-beta-depleted transplantation in children. Unique molecular identifiers were incorporated when the TCRbeta library was constructed. TCRdb recomputed calls from the PCR reads with MiXCR, one row per CDR3 protein. The data contain a few hundred thousand distinct CDR3 sequences, 25% to 30% of them singletons. Sequencing was performed on PBMCs, taken before TCRalphabeta/CD19-depleted stem cell transplant. The source is a boy younger than two with Wiskott-Aldrich syndrome, due to receive a stem cell transplant.

V usage is TRBV4-1 and J usage is TRBJ2-5; 13 bases are shared with TRBD2. CDR1 is MGHRA and CDR2 is YSYEKL in the germline V gene. V was clipped by 2 bases and J by 3 bases; unmatched bases: 6. The CDR3 has 17 amino acids. The CDR3 sequence is CASSQPLGLAGEETQYF. In DNA form, the CDR3 reads TGCGCCAGCAGCCAACCCCTTGGACTAGCGGGAGAAGAGACCCAGTACTTC.

The sample holds a few counts of this clonotype. The V gene is TRBV5-1, the J gene TRBJ1-6; TRBD1 might be the D (5 bases). CDR1 SGHRS and CDR2 YFSETQ come from the germline V gene. Trimming took off 3 bases at V and 5 bases at J, with 12 bases between the two ends. This CDR3 region has 15 residues. The CDR3 sequence: CASSWQGTNNSPLHF. The CDR3 nucleotides are TGCGCCAGCAGCTGGCAGGGAACTAATAATTCACCCCTCCACTTT.

This clonotype showed up just a few times. The V call is TRBV5-1, the J call TRBJ2-1; TRBD2 matches at 11 bases. With V trimmed by 3 bases and J by 9 bases, 8 bases remained unmatched. Germline CDR1 and CDR2: SGHRS and YFSETQ. This CDR3 spans 15 amino acids. The CDR3 here is CASSSTGTSGGEQFF. Here the CDR3 DNA reads TGCGCCAGCAGCTCCACCGGGACTAGCGGTGGTGAGCAGTTCTTC.

V and J are TRBV5-1 and TRBJ2-3; no clear D gene. Per germline, CDR1 SGHRS and CDR2 YFSETQ. V was clipped by 0 bases and J by 2 bases, with 7 bases between them. The CDR3 totals 14 residues. CDR3 in amino acids: CASSLDSTTDTQYF. The CDR3 bases are TGCGCCAGCAGCTTGGACAGCACCACAGATACGCAGTATTTT.

This sequence joins TRBV20-1 and TRBJ2-3; 10 nucleotides agree with TRBD2. Germline V gene lookup returns CDR1 DFQATT and CDR2 SNEGSKA (reference sequence). This CDR3 contains 14 residues. After removal of 6 bases from V and 6 bases from J, the junction contained 9 bases not matched to a gene. The CDR3 protein is CSAPRSGRGDTQYF. For the CDR3, the DNA is TGCAGTGCGCCGCGGAGCGGGAGGGGGGATACGCAGTATTTT.

This clonotype was seen only a few times. This sequence joins TRBV29-1 and TRBJ2-2, with 9 positions matching TRBD1. The germline CDR1 and CDR2 sequences are SQVTM and ANQGSEA. This CDR3 is built from 16 residues. V shed 3 bases and J 3 bases; nucleotides not matched to a gene: 8. In DNA, the CDR3 is TGCAGCGTTGAGGCGCCGGGACAGGGACACACCGGGGAGCTGTTTTTT. Amino acid sequence: CSVEAPGQGHTGELFF.